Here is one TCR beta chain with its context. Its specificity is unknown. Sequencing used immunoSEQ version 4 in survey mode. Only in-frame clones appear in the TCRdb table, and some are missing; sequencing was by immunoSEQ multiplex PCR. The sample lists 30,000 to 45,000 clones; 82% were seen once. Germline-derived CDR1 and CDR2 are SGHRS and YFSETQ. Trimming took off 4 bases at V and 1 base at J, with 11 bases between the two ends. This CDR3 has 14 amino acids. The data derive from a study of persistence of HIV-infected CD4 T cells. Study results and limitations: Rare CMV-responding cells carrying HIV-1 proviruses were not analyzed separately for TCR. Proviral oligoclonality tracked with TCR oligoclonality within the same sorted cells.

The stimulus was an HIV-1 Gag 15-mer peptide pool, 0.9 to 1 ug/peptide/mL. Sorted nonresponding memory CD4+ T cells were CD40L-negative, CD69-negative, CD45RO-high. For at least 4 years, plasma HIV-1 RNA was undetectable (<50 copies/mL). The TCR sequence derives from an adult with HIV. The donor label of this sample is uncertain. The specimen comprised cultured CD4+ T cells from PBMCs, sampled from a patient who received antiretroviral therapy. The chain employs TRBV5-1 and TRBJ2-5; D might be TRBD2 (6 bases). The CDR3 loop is CASSPGGRQETQYF. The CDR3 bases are TGCGCCAGCAGCCCAGGAGGGCGCCAAGAGACCCAGTACTTC. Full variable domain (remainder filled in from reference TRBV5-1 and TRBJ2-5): KAGVTQTPRYLIKTRGQQVTLSCSPISGHRSVSWYQQTPGQGLQFLFEYFSETQRNKGNFPGRFSGRQFSNSRSEMNVSTLELGDSALYLCASSPGGRQETQYFGPGTRLLVL.